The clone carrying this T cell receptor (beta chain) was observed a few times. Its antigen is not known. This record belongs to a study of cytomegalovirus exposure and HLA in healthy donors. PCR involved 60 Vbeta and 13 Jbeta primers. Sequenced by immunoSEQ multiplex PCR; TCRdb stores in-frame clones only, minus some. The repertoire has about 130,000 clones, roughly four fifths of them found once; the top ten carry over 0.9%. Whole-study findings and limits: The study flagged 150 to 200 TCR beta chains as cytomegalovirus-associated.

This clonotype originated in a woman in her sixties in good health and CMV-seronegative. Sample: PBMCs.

CDR3 in amino acids: CASSLANAGGKLFF. The CDR3 DNA reads as TGTGCCAGCAGCTTAGCCAATGCAGGGGGAAAACTGTTTTTT. The chain recombines TRBV7-9 with TRBJ1-4, with TRBD1 matching over 7 bases. J gave up 10 bases and V 0 bases, and 5 bases lay outside the gene matches. This CDR3 has 14 residues. CDR1 and CDR2 (germline): SEHNR, FQNEAQ (reference sequence).